The 19 T cell receptor beta chains below were found in one sample sequenced in a study of shared clonotypes between healthy human individuals. The protocol was immunoSEQ multiplex PCR, while the TCRdb copy is restricted to in-frame clones and leaves out a portion. The profile shows a few million clones, just under 95% of them singletons. The sequencing sample was made of naive CD4+ T cells from PBMCs. Subset meaning: CD45RA+ positively selected. Every receptor here comes from a man younger than 30 in good health. Some clones in this sample may be carry-over from other donors' samples.

The CDR3 DNA sequence: TGCAGCCATCAACGGGCCCAGGGGGAGACCCAGTACTTC. Encoded protein: CSHQRAQGETQYF. V usage is TRBV29-1 and J usage is TRBJ2-5; tentative D call: TRBD1 (6 bases). Deletions cut 8 bases from V and 5 bases from J, with 18 bases between. The CDR3 is 13 residues long. Germline loops: CDR1 SQVTM, CDR2 ANQGSEA.

The gene calls are TRBV10-3 and TRBJ2-6, with 7 bases fitting TRBD1. The CDR3 has 17 residues. Trimming took 7 bases from V and 0 from J; bases not matched to a gene: 9. The germline gives CDR1 ENHRY, CDR2 SYGVKD. As DNA, the CDR3 is TGTGCCATCACTACCCCGGGGACAGACTCTGGGGCCAACGTCCTGACTTTC. Encoded protein: CAITTPGTDSGANVLTF.

The V and J genes are TRBV7-2 and TRBJ2-2, with TRBD2 identical over 8 bases. CDR3 length: 15 residues. Trimming cost V 0 bases and J 5 bases; bases outside gene matches: 2. In germline, CDR1 is SGHTA, CDR2 FQGNSA. The CDR3 loop reads CASSLALAETGELFF. The CDR3 DNA reads TGTGCCAGCAGCTTAGCACTAGCGGAAACCGGGGAGCTGTTTTTT.

The J gene is TRBJ2-5, the V gene TRBV5-1, with D uncertain. The germline gives CDR1 SGHRS, CDR2 YFSETQ. The CDR3 is 12 residues long. V shed 0 bases and J shed 5 bases, with 5 bases lying between them. CDR3 in amino acids: CASSLVIETQYF. CDR3 nucleotide sequence: TGCGCCAGCAGCTTGGTAATTGAGACCCAGTACTTC. Looking up the rest from reference TRBV5-1 and TRBJ2-5 gives the full variable domain: KAGVTQTPRYLIKTRGQQVTLSCSPISGHRSVSWYQQTPGQGLQFLFEYFSETQRNKGNFPGRFSGRQFSNSRSEMNVSTLELGDSALYLCASSLVIETQYFGPGTRLLVL.

Remarks on this clone: Other DNA sequences in the sample encode the same CDR3. V is TRBV19 and J is TRBJ2-7, with D perhaps TRBD1 (6 bases). Germline values: CDR1 LNHDA, CDR2 SQIVND (reference sequence). V shed 4 bases and J shed 0 bases, with 10 bases lying between them. The CDR3 extends over 14 amino acids. The CDR3 loop is CASSSTGSSYEQYF. In nucleotides, the CDR3 is TGTGCCAGTAGTAGTACAGGGTCCTCCTACGAGCAGTACTTC. The entire variable domain, with the rest obtained from reference TRBV19 and TRBJ2-7, is as follows: DGGITQSPKYLFRKEGQNVTLSCEQNLNHDAMYWYRQDPGQGLRLIYYSQIVNDFQKGDIAEGYSVSREKKESFPLTVTSAQKNPTAFYLCASSSTGSSYEQYFGPGTRLTVT.

Comments on this clone: This sample also contains other DNA sequences that code for the same CDR3. CDR3 protein: CASSLTVDTEAFF. The CDR3 DNA is TGTGCCAGCAGCTTGACAGTTGACACTGAAGCTTTCTTT. The chain is built from TRBV7-3 and TRBJ1-1, with a possible D match to TRBD1 (5 bases). Germline V CDR1 and CDR2: SGHTA, FQGTGA. The V end lost 3 bases, the J end lost 3 bases, and 8 bases lay between the germline ends. The CDR3 totals 13 residues.

The genes are TRBV28 and TRBJ2-6; D remains ambiguous. The CDR3 is made up of 15 amino acids. The germline gives CDR1 MDHEN, CDR2 SYDVKM. The germline V and J ends were trimmed by 5 bases and 0 bases, with 8 bases remaining between them. The DNA for the CDR3 is TGTGCCAGCAGTCCAGTGAACTCTGGGGCCAACGTCCTGACTTTC. Residues: CASSPVNSGANVLTF.

This chain connects TRBV19 to TRBJ2-1, with D possibly being TRBD1 (6 bases). The V gene's germline CDR1 is LNHDA and CDR2 SQIVND (reference sequence). The length of the CDR3 is 16 residues. Trimming took off 3 bases at V and 8 bases at J, with 20 bases between the two ends. As DNA, the CDR3 is TGTGCCAGTAGTATCCGCCGCACCCAGGGGTGGGATGAGCAGTTCTTC. As protein: CASSIRRTQGWDEQFF.

V usage is TRBV5-1 and J usage is TRBJ1-5, with unresolved D. Germline lookup yields CDR1 SGHRS and CDR2 YFSETQ. The germline V and J ends were trimmed by 8 bases and 4 bases, with 4 bases remaining between them. This CDR3 is 10 amino acids long. CDR3 region: CASFNQPQHF. The CDR3 DNA is TGCGCCAGTTTTAATCAGCCCCAGCATTTT.

The chain has TRBV7-2 and TRBJ2-5, with TRBD2 identical over 7 bases. Germline V lookup: CDR1 SGHTA, CDR2 FQGNSA. The V segment lost 5 bases and the J segment 4 bases; nucleotides outside the gene matches: 7. The CDR3 spans 14 residues. CDR3 loop: CASSPRLATETQYF. The CDR3 nucleotides are TGTGCCAGCAGCCCTCGACTAGCTACAGAGACCCAGTACTTC.

In its sample, this clone was seen once. The CDR3 DNA sequence: TGCGCCAGCAGCTTGGCCCAGGGGGCGGGCACTGAAGCTTTCTTT. It translates to CASSLAQGAGTEAFF. V and J are TRBV5-1 and TRBJ1-1; the match to TRBD1 covers 8 bases. The ends lost 0 bases at V and 4 bases at J; junction bases unmatched: 5. The CDR3 has 15 amino acids. The germline V gene has CDR1 SGHRS and CDR2 YFSETQ.

Only one count was recorded for this clone. This sequence joins TRBV2 and TRBJ1-2; TRBD1 might be the D (6 bases). The CDR3 runs to 11 residues. In germline, CDR1 is SNHLY, CDR2 FYNNEI. V gave up 6 bases and J gave up 7 bases, with 9 bases separating them. The CDR3 reads CASRQQGGYTF. The CDR3 coding sequence is TGTGCCAGCAGACAACAGGGTGGCTACACCTTC.

Note on this clone: Other DNA sequences in this specimen translate into the identical CDR3. The chain couples TRBV5-4 to TRBJ2-1; TRBD2 might be the D (5 bases). Trimming removed 0 bases from V and 10 bases from J, with 11 bases in between. CDR3 length equals 13 residues. Germline lookup yields CDR1 SGHNT and CDR2 YYREEE (reference sequence). CDR3 in DNA: TGTGCCAGCAGCTTGGAGAGGGTGGGAGAGCAGTTCTTC. Amino acid sequence: CASSLERVGEQFF.

V and J are TRBV5-4 and TRBJ1-1, with D possibly being TRBD1 (6 bases). Between the trimmed V and J ends, which lost 6 bases and 5 bases, there was a span of 14 bases. Germline V gene lookup returns CDR1 SGHNT and CDR2 YYREEE (reference sequence). The CDR3 covers 13 residues. The CDR3 is CASTWGAGTEAFF. DNA for the CDR3: TGTGCCAGCACCTGGGGGGCAGGGACTGAAGCTTTCTTT.

A note on this clone: The sample contains more than one DNA sequence encoding this CDR3. The J gene is TRBJ2-7, the V gene TRBV7-2; D gene unclear. Trimming removed 5 bases at V and 1 base at J, with 6 bases between. The length of the CDR3 is 12 residues. The germline V gene has CDR1 SGHTA and CDR2 FQGNSA. The CDR3 nucleotides read TGTGCCAGCAGCCGTTCTTCCTACGAGCAGTACTTC. This sequence encodes CASSRSSYEQYF.

This clone occurred once. V usage is TRBV15 and J usage is TRBJ2-7, with D perhaps matching TRBD2 (6 bases). The germline V gene has CDR1 LNHNV and CDR2 YYDKDF (reference sequence). Trimming pared 0 bases from V and 1 base from J, leaving 10 bases between. This CDR3 spans 15 amino acids. CDR3 bases: TGTGCCACCAGCAGAGATAAGGGGAGGTCCTACGAGCAGTACTTC. Translating gives CATSRDKGRSYEQYF. Drawing the rest from reference TRBV15 and TRBJ2-7, the complete variable domain is DAMVIQNPRYQVTQFGKPVTLSCSQTLNHNVMYWYQQKSSQAPKLLFHYYDKDFNNEADTPDNFQSRRPNTSFCFLDIRSPGLGDTAMYLCATSRDKGRSYEQYFGPGTRLTVT.

The rearrangement joins TRBV6-1 to TRBJ2-7; no reliable D call. The V gene's germline CDR1 is MNHNS and CDR2 SASEGT. V was cut by 0 bases and J by 6 bases, with 12 bases left in between. This CDR3 spans 14 amino acids. CDR3 sequence reads: CASSEAVWVSEQYF. The CDR3 DNA follows: TGTGCCAGCAGTGAAGCGGTCTGGGTATCCGAGCAGTACTTC.

The J gene is TRBJ2-5, the V gene TRBV12-5; D assignment may be TRBD1 or TRBD2 (5 bases each). The V end was cut by 4 bases, the J end by 1 base, with 16 bases between. This CDR3 is built from 16 residues. CDR1 LGHNT and CDR2 FRNRAP come from the germline V gene. CDR3 DNA sequence: TGTGCTAGTGGTTGGGGCCTCACTAGTGGCCAAGAGACCCAGTACTTC. Translated: CASGWGLTSGQETQYF.

The chain employs TRBV9 and TRBJ2-2; 10 bases are shared with TRBD2. The trim removed 4 bases at V and 3 bases at J, leaving 9 bases unmatched. Germline V lookup: CDR1 SGDLS, CDR2 YYNGEE. There are 17 residues in the CDR3. The CDR3 DNA reads as TGTGCCAGCAGCTCAGCGGGGGGGACAAGATACACCGGGGAGCTGTTTTTT. Protein product: CASSSAGGTRYTGELFF.